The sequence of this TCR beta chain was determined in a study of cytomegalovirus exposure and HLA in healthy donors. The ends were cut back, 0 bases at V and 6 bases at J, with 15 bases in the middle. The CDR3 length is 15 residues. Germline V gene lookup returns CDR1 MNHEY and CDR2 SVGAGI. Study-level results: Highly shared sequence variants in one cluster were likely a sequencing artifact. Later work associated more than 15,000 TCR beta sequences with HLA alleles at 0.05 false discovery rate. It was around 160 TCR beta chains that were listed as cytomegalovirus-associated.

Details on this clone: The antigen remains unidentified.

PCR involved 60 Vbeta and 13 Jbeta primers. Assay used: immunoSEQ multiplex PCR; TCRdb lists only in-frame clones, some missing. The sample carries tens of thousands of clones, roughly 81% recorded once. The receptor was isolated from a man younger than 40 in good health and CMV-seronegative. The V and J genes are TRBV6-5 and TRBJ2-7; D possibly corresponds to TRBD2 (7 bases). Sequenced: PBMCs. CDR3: CASSYSGQGGGEQYF. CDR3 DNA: TGTGCCAGCAGTTACTCGGGGCAGGGAGGGGGCGAGCAGTACTTC.